This T cell receptor (beta chain) was captured in a study of cytomegalovirus exposure and HLA in healthy donors. Study summary: Assignment to the Caucasian-associated ancestry cluster applied to around 76% of the approximately 420 genotyped donors. Study outcomes and limitations: Excluded were some V segments that proved indistinguishable, including TRBV6-2 and TRBV6-3.

The CDR3 has 15 residues. Trimming took off 0 bases at V and 4 bases at J, with 14 bases between the two ends. CDR1 is SGHRS and CDR2 is YFSETQ in the germline V gene. The PCR contained 60 Vbeta and 13 Jbeta primers. Generated by immunoSEQ multiplex PCR, the TCRdb table keeps only in-frame clones and is missing some. This sample has 100,000 to 150,000 clones; 60% to 80% occur once, and the top ten carry under 5%. This clone was recorded once. Antigen unknown. Sequencing used PBMCs. The receptor comes from a young man in good health and CMV-seronegative. The V call is TRBV5-1, the J call TRBJ2-7; TRBD1 is a possible D gene (5 bases). As DNA, the CDR3 is TGCGCCAGCAGCTTGGAGCAGGGTAGTTGGTACGAGCAGTACTTC. It translates to CASSLEQGSWYEQYF.